A single sample is the source of the 10 T cell receptor beta chains below, sequenced in a study of T cells after yellow fever vaccination. TCRdb independently ran MiXCR on the 5' RACE reads; one entry per CDR3 protein. The repertoire holds about 42,000 distinct CDR3 sequences, with 6% to 7% as singletons. Sequencing was performed on PBMCs, either bulk or a sorted T-cell subset (CD4+, CD8+, memory, or dextramer-sorted; not recorded which), taken 45 days after the yellow fever booster vaccination. Receptors were obtained from a man aged 25-45 years who received the YFV17D yellow fever vaccine.

This clonotype appeared a few times. The chain employs TRBV7-8 and TRBJ2-7; D is ambiguous. The CDR3 is made up of 16 amino acids. The V end lost 1 base, the J end lost 6 bases, and 19 bases lay between the germline ends. Germline V gives CDR1 SGHVS, CDR2 FQNEAQ. This chain's CDR3 is CASSLVAAGPAREQYF. CDR3 nucleotides: TGTGCCAGCAGCTTAGTGGCTGCCGGCCCGGCTCGCGAGCAGTACTTC.

The table lists this clonotype with many counts. The chain links TRBV7-2 to TRBJ1-3; D possibly corresponds to TRBD1 (5 bases). CDR3 length: 16 residues. CDR1 and CDR2 (germline): SGHTA, FQGNSA. V was trimmed by 3 bases and J by 1 base, leaving 13 bases between them. This chain's CDR3 is CASSLLGTNSGNTIYF. CDR3 coding DNA: TGTGCCAGCAGCTTGCTCGGGACGAATTCTGGAAACACCATATATTTT.

In its sample, this clonotype was seen many times. This chain links TRBV7-9 with TRBJ1-1, with TRBD1 identical over 7 bases. Germline V lookup: CDR1 SEHNR, CDR2 FQNEAQ (reference sequence). The CDR3 sequence is 12 residues long. Germline trimming cut 6 bases from V and 11 bases from J; bases unmatched to any gene: 9. The CDR3 loop is CASRENRGEAFF. The CDR3 nucleotides read TGTGCCAGCAGGGAGAACAGGGGCGAGGCTTTCTTT.

The rearrangement joins TRBV14 to TRBJ1-6, with D possibly TRBD1 on 5 matching bases. Germline assignment: CDR1 SGHDN and CDR2 FVKESK. The CDR3 is 15 residues long. V was pared by 1 base and J by 9 bases, with 13 bases between. CDR3 protein: CASSQADRLISPLHF. The CDR3, as DNA: TGTGCCAGCAGCCAAGCTGACAGATTGATTTCACCCCTCCACTTT.

This clonotype was detected many times. V gene TRBV15 combines with J gene TRBJ1-1; D is possibly TRBD1 (5 bases). The CDR3 spans 14 residues. Germline CDR1 reads LNHNV; CDR2 reads YYDKDF (reference sequence). Trimming took 4 bases from V and 5 from J, leaving 14 bases between them. CDR3 DNA sequence: TGTGCCACCAGCACCAACCTTGGGGGGACTGAAGCTTTCTTT. It is translated as CATSTNLGGTEAFF.

The chain uses TRBV19 and TRBJ1-1, with D perhaps matching TRBD1 (5 bases). V lost 6 bases to trimming and J lost 4 bases, with 12 bases between them. CDR3 length equals 13 residues. Per the germline V gene, CDR1 is LNHDA and CDR2 is SQIVND (reference sequence). Here the CDR3 reads CASSREWGTEAFF. The CDR3 DNA is TGTGCCAGTAGCAGGGAGTGGGGCACTGAAGCTTTCTTT.

Note on this clonotype: A read error may be the cause here, since a much bigger clone is one base away. The chain couples TRBV2 to TRBJ1-6; D is perhaps TRBD1 (5 bases). V was cut by 1 base and J by 9 bases, with 7 bases left in between. Germline V gene sequence: CDR1 SNHLY, CDR2 FYNNEI. The CDR3 has 13 amino acids. The CDR3, as DNA: TGTGCCAGCAGTGAAGTTGGGGCTTCACCCCTCCACTTT. Translating it yields CASSEVGASPLHF.

This clonotype was found many times. The CDR3 nucleotides are TGCAGTGCTATTTCGTTTAGCGGGAGCAAACAAGAGACCCAGTACTTC. The encoded protein is CSAISFSGSKQETQYF. The V and J genes are TRBV20-1 and TRBJ2-5, with 9 nucleotides matching TRBD2. The V gene end was trimmed by 4 bases and the J gene end by 2 bases; junction bases not matched to a gene: 11. Germline lookup yields CDR1 DFQATT and CDR2 SNEGSKA (reference sequence). The CDR3 loop spans 16 amino acids.

The chain recombines TRBV18 with TRBJ1-4, with D tentatively TRBD1 (6 bases). CDR3 length: 16 amino acids. The V and J ends lost 3 bases and 2 bases respectively, with 13 bases between them. Germline assignment: CDR1 KGHSH and CDR2 LQKENI. The CDR3 DNA reads TGTGCCAGCTCACCCTCTCAGGGGTGGACTAATGAAAAACTGTTTTTT. Protein: CASSPSQGWTNEKLFF.

This clonotype came up a few times. The gene calls are TRBV7-2 and TRBJ1-1; D gene unclear. Germline loops: CDR1 SGHTA, CDR2 FQGNSA. The CDR3 is 14 residues long. Trimming took 4 bases from V and 1 from J, leaving 10 bases between them. The CDR3 DNA follows: TGTGCCAGCAGCTCCGGGCCCCAGAACACTGAAGCTTTCTTT. It encodes CASSSGPQNTEAFF.